This note documents a single T cell receptor (beta chain) sequence. The antigen remains unidentified. Trimming removed 5 bases from V and 9 bases from J, with 14 bases in between. Germline V gene data show CDR1 as SEHNR and CDR2 as FQNEAQ (reference sequence). This CDR3 region has 13 residues. The data stem from a study of response to subunit inactivated influenza vaccine. General study points: Few new T cells, the authors suggested, are recruited by each seasonal influenza vaccination.

TCRdb reprocessed the RT-PCR reads via MiXCR and lists one record per CDR3 protein. This sample has about 520,000 distinct CDR3 sequences; around 7.7% occur once, and the top ten carry around 13%. The TCR was taken from a man between 50 and 69 years old who received an inactivated influenza vaccine. The chain uses TRBV7-9 and TRBJ2-1, with D hard to call. Sequencing was performed on PBMCs from blood, taken less than 30 months after vaccination. The CDR3 sequence is CASSSVSGGEQFF. The CDR3 nucleotides read TGTGCCAGCAGCAGTGTAAGTGGTGGTGAGCAGTTCTTC. Full variable domain (rest looked up from reference TRBV7-9 and TRBJ2-1): DTGVSQNPRHKITKRGQNVTFRCDPISEHNRLYWYRQTLGQGPEFLTYFQNEAQLEKSRLLSDRFSAERPKGSFSTLEIQRTEQGDSAMYLCASSSVSGGEQFFGPGTRLTVL.